This TCR beta chain was recorded in a study of T-cell reconstitution after alpha-beta-depleted transplantation in children. There are a few counts of this clonotype. Unmatched junction bases numbered 9, after V lost 6 bases and J lost 5 bases. CDR1 is SQVTM, CDR2 ANQGSEA, per germline. This CDR3 contains 14 residues. The authors prepared the TCRbeta library with unique molecular identifiers. TCRdb fed the PCR reads into MiXCR, producing one record per CDR3 protein. The table includes about 610,000 distinct CDR3 sequences, about 10% detected once. Sequencing was performed on PBMCs from the stem cell graft donor, taken from the stem cell graft. The gene calls are TRBV29-1 and TRBJ2-5, with TRBD2 matching over 10 bases. The TCR was taken from a human donor who donated a stem cell graft to a child with acute myeloid leukemia. CDR3 residues: CSVDSGRKTETQYF. The DNA of the CDR3 is TGCAGCGTCGATAGCGGGAGGAAGACGGAGACCCAGTACTTC.